This T cell receptor (beta chain) was obtained from a study of blood T cell repertoires in COVID-19 (dated by TCRdb to the early 2020s). For the study in its entirety: Samples from collaborators originated in the United States, Italy and Spain and spanned both the acute and convalescent phases of COVID-19. The repertoires were released in a freely available public database meant as a resource for research on the immune response to SARS-CoV-2. Deeply sampled blood TCRbeta repertoires from subjects exposed to, actively infected with, or recovered from COVID-19 were included in the dataset. The material from the prospective study consisted of cDNA or gDNA derived from T cells, B-cell-depleted T cells, or PBMCs. Where HLA class I and class II types were available, the types were taken from metadata supplied by the sample provider, not from assay-based typing. The sample metadata nearly always contained a de-identified subject ID, COVID-19 status, age in years and sex. The samples were drawn from the first 160 participants of the ongoing ImmuneRACE study and from some 1,300 subjects provided by 6 global collaborators. Overall study results and their limits: The quantity of clinical and demographic metadata differed by source and by participant and was supplied without curation.

Taken from cysteine to phenylalanine, the CDR3 has 15 residues. The retained sequence is limited to the CDR3, 45 bases, with the frame set at the first base. Germline trimming: 5 bases from V, 4 bases from J; junction bases outside gene matches: 8. Sequences SGHAT (CDR1) and FQNNGV (CDR2) are obtained from the germline V gene. TCRbeta CDR3 regions were amplified from genomic DNA by means of the immunoSEQ Assay, a bias-controlled multiplex PCR. The paper's data handling went like this. The number of nucleated cells in each sample was estimated from the amplification of reference gene primers within the assay. To quantify the absolute abundance of each unique TCRbeta CDR3 rearrangement, sequence reads were collapsed and filtered. For each sample, productive Simpson clonality was calculated by taking the square root of Simpson's diversity index across productive rearrangements. TCRdb's version of the immuneACCESS table is confined to in-frame rearrangements and falls short of the full clone set. An unresolved V gene accounts for under half of the shortfall where checked; the remainder is of unknown origin. The V and J calls and clone size come from that table; D and trimming were worked out from the DNA. In this sample the table shows 120,000 to 150,000 clones, approximately 80% of which occur a single time. Of the sample, less than 7% is held by the ten largest clones.

In the prospective study, participants were roughly 18 to 100 years old, resided in 24 geographic areas of the United States, and were enrolled through a virtual design. Cohort assignment in the prospective study relied on participant-reported clinical history from a screening survey and a study questionnaire. Recovered participants in ImmuneRACE Cohort 3 were defined by two consecutive negative NP/OP PCR tests, clearance by a healthcare professional, or resolution of symptoms. Mobile phlebotomists in the prospective study collected whole blood, serum and a nasopharyngeal or oropharyngeal swab from every participant. Over an approximately two-month period, participants in the prospective study had the option of providing additional blood draws and questionnaires. Blood samples from the prospective study were shipped frozen or at room temperature prior to DNA extraction. Comments on this clone: Its antigen is still unknown. Base-call qualities are not available, and no considerably larger clone is one nucleotide away.

This chain joins TRBV11-2 to TRBJ1-3, with 7 central nucleotides matching TRBD1. The clonotype originates from a woman aged 40 to 50 who had recovered from COVID-19. Sequencing used PBMCs or T cells enriched from blood (not recorded which). The CDR3 amino acid sequence is: CASSPSGTAGNTIYF. The sequence in DNA is TGTGCCAGCAGCCCTTCCGGGACAGCCGGAAACACCATATATTTT.